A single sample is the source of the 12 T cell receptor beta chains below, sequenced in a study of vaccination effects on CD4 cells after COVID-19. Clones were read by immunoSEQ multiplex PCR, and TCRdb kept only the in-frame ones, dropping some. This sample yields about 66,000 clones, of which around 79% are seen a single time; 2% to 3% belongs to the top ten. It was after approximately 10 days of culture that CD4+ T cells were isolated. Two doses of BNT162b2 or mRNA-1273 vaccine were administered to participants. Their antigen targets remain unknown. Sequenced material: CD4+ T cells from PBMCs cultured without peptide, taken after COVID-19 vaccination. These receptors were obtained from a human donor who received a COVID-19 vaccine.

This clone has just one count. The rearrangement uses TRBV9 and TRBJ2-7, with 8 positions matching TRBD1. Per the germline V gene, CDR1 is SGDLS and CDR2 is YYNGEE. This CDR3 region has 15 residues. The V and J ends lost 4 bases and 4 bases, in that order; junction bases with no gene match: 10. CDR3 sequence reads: CASSSDGTGDYEQYV. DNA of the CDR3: TGTGCCAGCAGCTCGGACGGGACAGGAGATTACGAGCAGTACGTC.

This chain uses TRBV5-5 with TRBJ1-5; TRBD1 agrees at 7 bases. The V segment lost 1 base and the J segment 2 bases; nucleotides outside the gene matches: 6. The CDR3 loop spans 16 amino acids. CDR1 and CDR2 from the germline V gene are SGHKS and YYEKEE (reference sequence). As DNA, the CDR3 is TGTGCCAGCAGCTTGTACGGTGGGACAGGCAATCAGCCCCAGCATTTT. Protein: CASSLYGGTGNQPQHF.

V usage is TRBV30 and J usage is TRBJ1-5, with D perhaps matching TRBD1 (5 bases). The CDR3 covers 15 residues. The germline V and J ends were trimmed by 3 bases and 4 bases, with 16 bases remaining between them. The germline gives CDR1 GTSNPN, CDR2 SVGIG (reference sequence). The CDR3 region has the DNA TGTGCCTGGAGCGCCGGCAGGGTGTGGAATCAGCCCCAGCATTTT. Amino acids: CAWSAGRVWNQPQHF.

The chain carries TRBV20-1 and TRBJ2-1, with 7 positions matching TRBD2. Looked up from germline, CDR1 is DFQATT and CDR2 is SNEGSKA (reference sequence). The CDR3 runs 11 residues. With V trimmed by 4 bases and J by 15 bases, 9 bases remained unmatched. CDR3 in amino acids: CSAMAGREGFF. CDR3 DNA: TGCAGTGCTATGGCGGGGAGGGAGGGGTTCTTC.

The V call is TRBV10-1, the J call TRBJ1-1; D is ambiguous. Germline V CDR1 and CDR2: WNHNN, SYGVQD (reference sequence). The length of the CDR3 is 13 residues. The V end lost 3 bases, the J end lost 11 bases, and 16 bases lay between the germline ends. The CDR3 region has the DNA TGCGCCAGCAGTGAAGAGGTGGCCGACACGGCTTTCTTT. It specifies CASSEEVADTAFF.

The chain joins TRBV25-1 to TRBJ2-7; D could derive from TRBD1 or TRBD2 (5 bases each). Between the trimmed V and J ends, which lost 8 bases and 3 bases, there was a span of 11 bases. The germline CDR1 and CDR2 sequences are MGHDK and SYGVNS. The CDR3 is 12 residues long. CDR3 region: CASRGPNYEQYV. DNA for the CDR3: TGTGCCAGCCGGGGACCGAACTACGAGCAGTACGTC.

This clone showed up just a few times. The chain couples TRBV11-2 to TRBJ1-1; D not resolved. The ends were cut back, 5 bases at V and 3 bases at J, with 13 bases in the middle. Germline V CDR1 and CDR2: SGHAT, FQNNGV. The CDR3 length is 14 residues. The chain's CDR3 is CASSPRERDTEAFF. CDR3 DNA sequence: TGTGCCAGCAGCCCGCGGGAGCGGGACACTGAAGCTTTCTTT.

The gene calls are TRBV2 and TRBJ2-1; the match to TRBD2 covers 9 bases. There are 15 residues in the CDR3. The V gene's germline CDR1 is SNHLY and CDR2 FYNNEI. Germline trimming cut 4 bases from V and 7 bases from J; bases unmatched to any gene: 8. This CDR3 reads CASSAHSGGPNEQFF. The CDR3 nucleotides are TGTGCCAGCAGTGCTCATAGCGGGGGTCCAAATGAGCAGTTCTTC.

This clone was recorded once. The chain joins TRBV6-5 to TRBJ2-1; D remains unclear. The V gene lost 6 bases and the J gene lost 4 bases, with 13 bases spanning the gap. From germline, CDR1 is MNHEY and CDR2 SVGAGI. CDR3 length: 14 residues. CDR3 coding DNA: TGTGCCAGCAGGCAAGGTGGTTTATACAATGAGCAGTTCTTC. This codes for CASRQGGLYNEQFF.

The CDR3 loop is CATSRDRSSQETQYF. The CDR3 nucleotides read TGTGCCACCAGCAGAGATCGCAGCAGCCAAGAGACCCAGTACTTC. The rearrangement joins TRBV15 to TRBJ2-5, with unresolved D. This CDR3 region has 15 residues. In germline, CDR1 is LNHNV, CDR2 YYDKDF (reference sequence). Trimming stripped 0 bases from V and 1 base from J, with 9 bases between.

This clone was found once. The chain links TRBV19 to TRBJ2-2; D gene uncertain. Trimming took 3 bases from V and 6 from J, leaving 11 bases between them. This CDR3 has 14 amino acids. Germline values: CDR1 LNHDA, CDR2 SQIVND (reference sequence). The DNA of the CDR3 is TGTGCCAGTAGTATCGGCAGGCCCGCCGGGGAGCTGTTTTTT. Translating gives CASSIGRPAGELFF.

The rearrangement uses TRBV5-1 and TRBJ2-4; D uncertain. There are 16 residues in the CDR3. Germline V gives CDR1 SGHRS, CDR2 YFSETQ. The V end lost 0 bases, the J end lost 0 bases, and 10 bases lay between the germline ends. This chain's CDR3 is CASSLEPGRAKNIQYF. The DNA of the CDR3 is TGCGCCAGCAGCTTGGAGCCAGGTCGAGCCAAAAACATTCAGTACTTC.